This T cell receptor (beta chain) was retrieved from a study of T-cell memory formation after mild COVID-19 (dated by TCRdb to the early 2020s). For the wider study: Most TCR sequence clusters were specific to one of the two donors. T-cell clones expanding and contracting after mild COVID-19 in a couple of donors were tracked by longitudinal TCRalpha and TCRbeta repertoire sequencing. The cohort comprised two young, previously healthy adult volunteers, one female and one male.

Of note for this clonotype: Its antigen target is currently unknown. Within one base of it there is no much larger clone, and no base qualities were kept.

The instrument given in TCRdb is Illumina NovaSeq 6000. Using 5'RACE with constant-segment primers, TCRalpha and TCRbeta cDNA libraries were constructed, with sample barcodes and unique molecular identifiers added in the process. Trizol reagent was used to extract RNA from every sample. Amplification of the libraries took two PCR steps, and the second step added a second sample barcode plus Illumina TruSeq adapters. Sequencing of libraries was performed on an Illumina NovaSeq with 2 x 150 bp paired-end reads. The published analysis was carried out like this. With migec v1.2.7, reads were demultiplexed and then collapsed into UMI-guided consensus sequences. Using mixcr v2.1.11, UMI consensuses were aligned to TRA and TRB V and J templates and then assembled into clonotypes. A clonotype was counted as expanded or contracted only if both edgeR and NoisET called the change significant, with noise models trained on biological replicates. For edgeR calls, the cutoffs were a false discovery rate-adjusted p below 0.01 and a log2 fold-change threshold of 1. As an exploratory analysis of dynamics, max-normalized trajectories of the 1000 most abundant clonotypes were examined with PCA combined with hierarchical clustering. Separately sequenced CD4+ and CD8+ repertoires were used to assign a CD4 or CD8 phenotype to each responding clone. TCRdb trimmed public reads at Q25 via fastp, called clones via MiXCR and kept in-frame beta chains. For every CDR3 protein sequence, its rows merge into one entry that carries the most common genes and DNA. TCRdb's processing, not the study's, gives the V and J calls here. This sample is represented by around 470,000 distinct CDR3 sequences; roughly 20% of them were singletons. The ten largest clones capture 7.5% to 10% of the sample.

Ficoll-Paque density gradient centrifugation was the method used to isolate PBMCs. Study-level results and caveats: Whether the second-wave clones peaking on day 37 were SARS-CoV-2 specific was not confirmed. Clones contracting from day 15 to 85 had balanced CD4/CD8 phenotypes, while a second wave expanding from day 15 to 37 was biased towards CD4+. Contracting CD4+ clones turned up mainly in the CM and EM memory subsets, whereas EMRA was where CD8+ clones were enriched. The detection of some responding clones in pre-infection memory suggests that pre-existing cross-reactive memory T cells joined the SARS-CoV-2 response. Only a couple of mild cases were covered by the study, and larger cohorts that include severe cases with pre-infection samples were considered necessary.

V is pruned by 2 bases and J by 1 base, leaving 6 bases of the junction without a gene match. The germline V gene sets CDR1 to SGHRS and CDR2 to YFSETQ. From cysteine to phenylalanine, the CDR3 is 15 amino acids long. Only CDR3 DNA is held: 45 bases, read in frame from base 1. The rearrangement joined TRBV5-1 to TRBJ2-7; 7 central nucleotides agree with TRBD1. The TCR comes from an adult woman who had mild COVID-19 (a few samples of this study predate the infection). The sample titles of this study are shuffled in the database, so cell type and time point are left out; the donor was told from shared clones. The sequenced material came from PBMCs or a T cell subset sorted from them (not recorded which). The nucleotide sequence reads as follows: TGCGCCAGCAGCTTCTTACAGGGGAAATCCTACGAGCAGTACTTC. Translated, this gives CASSFLQGKSYEQYF.